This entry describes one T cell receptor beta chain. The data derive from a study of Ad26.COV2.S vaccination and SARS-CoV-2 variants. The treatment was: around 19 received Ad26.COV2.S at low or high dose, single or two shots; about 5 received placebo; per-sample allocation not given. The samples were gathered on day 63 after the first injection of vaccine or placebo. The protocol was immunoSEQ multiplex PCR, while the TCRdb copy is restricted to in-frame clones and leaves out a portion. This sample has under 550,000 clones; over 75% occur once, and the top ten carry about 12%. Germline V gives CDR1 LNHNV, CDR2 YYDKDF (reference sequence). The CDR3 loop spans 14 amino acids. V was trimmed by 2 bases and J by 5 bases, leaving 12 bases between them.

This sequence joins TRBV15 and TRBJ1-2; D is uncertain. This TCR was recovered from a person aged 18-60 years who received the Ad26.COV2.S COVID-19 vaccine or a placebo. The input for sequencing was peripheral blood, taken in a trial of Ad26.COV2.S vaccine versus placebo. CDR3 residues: CATSRRSEEYGYTF. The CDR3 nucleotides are TGTGCCACCAGCAGACGGTCAGAAGAGTATGGCTACACCTTC.